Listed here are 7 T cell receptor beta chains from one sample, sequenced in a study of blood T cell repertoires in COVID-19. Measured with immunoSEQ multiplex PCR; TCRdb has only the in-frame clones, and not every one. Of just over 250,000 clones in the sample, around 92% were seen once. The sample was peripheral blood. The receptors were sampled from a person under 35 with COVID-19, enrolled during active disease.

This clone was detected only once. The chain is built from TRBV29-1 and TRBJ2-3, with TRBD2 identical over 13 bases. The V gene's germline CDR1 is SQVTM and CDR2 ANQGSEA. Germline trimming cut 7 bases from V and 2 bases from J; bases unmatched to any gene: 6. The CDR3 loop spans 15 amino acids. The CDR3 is CSAWTSGSSTDTQYF. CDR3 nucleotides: TGCAGCGCTTGGACTAGCGGGAGCTCCACAGATACGCAGTATTTT.

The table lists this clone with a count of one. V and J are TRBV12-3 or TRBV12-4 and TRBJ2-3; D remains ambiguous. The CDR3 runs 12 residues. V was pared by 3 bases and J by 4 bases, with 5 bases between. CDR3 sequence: CASSFSADTQYF. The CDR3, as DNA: TGTGCCAGCAGTTTCAGCGCAGATACGCAGTATTTT.

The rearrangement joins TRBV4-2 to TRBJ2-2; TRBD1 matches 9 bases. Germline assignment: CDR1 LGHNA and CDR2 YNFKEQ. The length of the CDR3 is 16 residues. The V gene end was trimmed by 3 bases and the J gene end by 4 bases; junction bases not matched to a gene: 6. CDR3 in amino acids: CASSQPGQGGTGELFF. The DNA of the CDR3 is TGTGCCAGCAGCCAGCCGGGACAGGGAGGCACCGGGGAGCTGTTTTTT.

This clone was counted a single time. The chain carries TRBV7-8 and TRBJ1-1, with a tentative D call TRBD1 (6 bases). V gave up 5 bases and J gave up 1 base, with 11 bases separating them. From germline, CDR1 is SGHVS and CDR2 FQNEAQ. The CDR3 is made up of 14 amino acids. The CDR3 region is CASSPLTGNTEAFF. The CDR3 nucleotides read TGTGCCAGCAGCCCCCTGACAGGGAACACTGAAGCTTTCTTT. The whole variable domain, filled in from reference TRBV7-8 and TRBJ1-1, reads GAGVSQSPRYKVAKRGQDVALRCDPISGHVSLFWYQQALGQGPEFLTYFQNEAQLDKSGLPSDRFFAERPEGSVSTLKIQRTQQEDSAVYLCASSPLTGNTEAFFGQGTRLTVV.

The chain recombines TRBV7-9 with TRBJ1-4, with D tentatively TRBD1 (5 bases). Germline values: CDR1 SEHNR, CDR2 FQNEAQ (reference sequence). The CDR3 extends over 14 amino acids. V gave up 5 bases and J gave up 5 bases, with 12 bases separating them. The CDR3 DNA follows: TGTGCCAGCAGCCTCGCAGGGCGAAATGAAAAACTGTTTTTT. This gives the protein CASSLAGRNEKLFF.

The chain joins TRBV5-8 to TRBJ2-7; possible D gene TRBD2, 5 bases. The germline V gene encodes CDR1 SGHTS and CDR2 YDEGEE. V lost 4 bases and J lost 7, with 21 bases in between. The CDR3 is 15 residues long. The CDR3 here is CASSISPGSEWEQYF. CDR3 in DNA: TGTGCCAGCAGCATCTCACCGGGATCCGAATGGGAGCAGTACTTC.

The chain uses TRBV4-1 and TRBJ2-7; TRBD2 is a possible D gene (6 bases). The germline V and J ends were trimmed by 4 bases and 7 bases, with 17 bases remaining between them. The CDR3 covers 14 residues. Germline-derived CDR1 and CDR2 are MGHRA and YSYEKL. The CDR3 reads CASSPGDSTIEQYF. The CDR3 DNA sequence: TGCGCCAGCAGCCCCGGGGACTCAACGATAGAGCAGTACTTC.